The rows below give T cell receptor beta chains drawn from one sample of a study of T-cell reconstitution after alpha-beta-depleted transplantation in children. TCRdb re-called the PCR reads with MiXCR, one entry per CDR3 protein. The table has some 300,000 distinct CDR3 sequences, 10% seen once; the top ten hold around 7.6%. The source material was PBMCs, sampled before TCRalphabeta/CD19-depleted stem cell transplant. The origin of the receptors is a boy younger than two with acute myeloid leukemia, due to receive a stem cell transplant. CDR3s leave out the opening cysteine and the closing phenylalanine or tryptophan. D genes are given only for firm matches.

V gene: TRBV7-2; D gene: -; CDR3 protein: ASSLGPTVSYEQY
V gene: TRBV29-1; D gene: -; CDR3 protein: SVREWSTDTQY
V gene: TRBV10-3; D gene: TRBD2; CDR3 protein: AISESSGRLDEQF
V gene: TRBV29-1; D gene: -; CDR3 protein: SVEESGWEQETQY
V gene: TRBV9; D gene: -; CDR3 protein: ASSVATRTDTQY
V gene: TRBV5-1; D gene: -; CDR3 protein: ASSLTGVINQPQH
V gene: TRBV2; D gene: TRBD1; CDR3 protein: ASTLQGVEGGELF
V gene: TRBV3-1; D gene: TRBD2; CDR3 protein: ASSQVGGAPADTQY
V gene: TRBV2; D gene: TRBD2; CDR3 protein: ASRKAGAGTDTQY
V gene: TRBV10-3; D gene: TRBD1; CDR3 protein: AISDPQGRSETQY
V gene: TRBV20-1; D gene: -; CDR3 protein: SVGRQGRGNTEAF
V gene: TRBV12-3/TRBV12-4; D gene: TRBD1; CDR3 protein: ASSPPGTGGGKLF
V gene: TRBV20-1; D gene: TRBD1; CDR3 protein: SSRRRTGVADTQY
V gene: TRBV6-5; D gene: TRBD2; CDR3 protein: ASSYPTVERDPMDTQY
V gene: TRBV9; D gene: -; CDR3 protein: ASSPGVTSSYNEQF
V gene: TRBV7-3; D gene: -; CDR3 protein: ASSPYSGVGTDTQY
V gene: TRBV29-1; D gene: TRBD2; CDR3 protein: SVDIAGGRNEQF
V gene: TRBV11-2; D gene: -; CDR3 protein: ASSVIGFGYT
V gene: TRBV5-6; D gene: -; CDR3 protein: ASSLIGGGYT
V gene: TRBV10-3; D gene: TRBD2; CDR3 protein: AIRGDSHEQY
V gene: TRBV19; D gene: TRBD1; CDR3 protein: ASSIPGTGYQPQH
V gene: TRBV29-1; D gene: -; CDR3 protein: SVDPGGTDTQY
V gene: TRBV2; D gene: TRBD2; CDR3 protein: ASSDVTSGGSPDTQY
V gene: TRBV7-8; D gene: -; CDR3 protein: ASSLGRDAYNEQF
V gene: TRBV12-3/TRBV12-4; D gene: -; CDR3 protein: ASSFSQGRSTDTQY
V gene: TRBV20-1; D gene: TRBD1; CDR3 protein: SASGTGGINQPQH
V gene: TRBV28; D gene: -; CDR3 protein: ASSLIGDQPQH
V gene: TRBV7-7; D gene: TRBD2; CDR3 protein: ASSFLAGSRNEQF
V gene: TRBV3-1; D gene: -; CDR3 protein: ASSQVALDTGELF
V gene: TRBV24-1; D gene: -; CDR3 protein: ATSDPGPRAADTQY
V gene: TRBV5-1; D gene: -; CDR3 protein: ASSLVHDTGELF
V gene: TRBV24-1; D gene: -; CDR3 protein: ATSDGTSYNEQF
V gene: TRBV7-3; D gene: TRBD1; CDR3 protein: ASSYRGEPTDTQY
V gene: TRBV7-2; D gene: -; CDR3 protein: ASSSQVWNTEAF
V gene: TRBV28; D gene: -; CDR3 protein: ASRTQETQY
V gene: TRBV10-3; D gene: TRBD1; CDR3 protein: AIMDRRRGDTQY
V gene: TRBV7-9; D gene: -; CDR3 protein: ASSLDPGAYEQY
V gene: TRBV20-1; D gene: -; CDR3 protein: SARPRLDGTQY
V gene: TRBV4-3; D gene: TRBD1; CDR3 protein: ASSQDISGQGHEQY
V gene: TRBV25-1; D gene: -; CDR3 protein: ASTEFWNSPLH
V gene: TRBV29-1; D gene: -; CDR3 protein: SVGNTEAF
V gene: TRBV4-2; D gene: TRBD2; CDR3 protein: ASSQGAGGPQYTQY
V gene: TRBV7-6; D gene: TRBD1; CDR3 protein: ASRKGTGGDYGYT
V gene: TRBV6-5; D gene: -; CDR3 protein: ASRRVSSYSNQPQH
V gene: TRBV28; D gene: -; CDR3 protein: ASSNSGHSSYEQY
V gene: TRBV7-8; D gene: -; CDR3 protein: ASSAANEQF
V gene: TRBV19; D gene: -; CDR3 protein: ASSIYLGVGQRDQPQH
V gene: TRBV27; D gene: -; CDR3 protein: ASSLRGGPPSGANVLT
V gene: TRBV7-6; D gene: -; CDR3 protein: ASSLRRATQY
V gene: TRBV4-3; D gene: -; CDR3 protein: ASSPPGHRETQY
V gene: TRBV5-4; D gene: -; CDR3 protein: ASSLAGVRSYEQY
V gene: TRBV6-5; D gene: -; CDR3 protein: ASSYYRGDIQY
V gene: TRBV7-8; D gene: TRBD1; CDR3 protein: ASSLEPTGRISPLH
V gene: TRBV27; D gene: TRBD2; CDR3 protein: ASSLRGGTDTQY